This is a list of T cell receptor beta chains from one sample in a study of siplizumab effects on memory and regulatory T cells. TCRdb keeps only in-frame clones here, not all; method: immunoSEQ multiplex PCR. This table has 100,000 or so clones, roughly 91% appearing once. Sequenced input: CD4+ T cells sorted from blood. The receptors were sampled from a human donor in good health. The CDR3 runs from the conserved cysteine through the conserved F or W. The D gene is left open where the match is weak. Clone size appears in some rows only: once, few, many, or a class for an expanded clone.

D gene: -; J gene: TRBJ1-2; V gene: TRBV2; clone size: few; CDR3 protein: CAVFRGSKGYTF; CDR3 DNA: TGTGCCGTATTCAGGGGAAGTAAAGGCTACACCTTC
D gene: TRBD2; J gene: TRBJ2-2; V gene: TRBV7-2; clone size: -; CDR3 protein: CASSLFTSGGNTGELFF; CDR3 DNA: TGTGCCAGCAGCTTATTCACTAGCGGGGGAAACACCGGGGAGCTGTTTTTT
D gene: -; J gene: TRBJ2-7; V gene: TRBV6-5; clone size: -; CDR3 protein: CASSYSAPRSYEQYF; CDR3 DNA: TGTGCCAGCAGTTACTCTGCCCCACGCTCCTACGAGCAGTACTTC
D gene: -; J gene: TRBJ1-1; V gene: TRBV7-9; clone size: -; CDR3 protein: CASSLERVNTEAFF; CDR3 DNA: TGTGCCAGCAGCTTAGAGCGGGTGAACACTGAAGCTTTCTTT
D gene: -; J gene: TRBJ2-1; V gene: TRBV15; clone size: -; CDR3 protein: CATSRDVRRSFWDEQFF; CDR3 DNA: TGTGCCACCAGCAGAGATGTTCGACGGAGTTTTTGGGATGAGCAGTTCTTC
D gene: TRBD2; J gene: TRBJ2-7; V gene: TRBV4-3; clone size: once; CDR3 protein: CASSQEVALAEYEQYF; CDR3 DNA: TGCGCCAGCAGCCAAGAAGTTGCACTAGCGGAGTACGAGCAGTACTTC
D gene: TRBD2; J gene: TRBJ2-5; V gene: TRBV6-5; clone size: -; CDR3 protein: CASTPSGGARETQYF; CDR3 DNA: TGTGCCAGCACCCCCAGCGGGGGGGCAAGGGAGACCCAGTACTTC
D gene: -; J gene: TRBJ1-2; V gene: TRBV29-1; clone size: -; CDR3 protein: CSVDSPPGGSNYGYTF; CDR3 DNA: TGCAGCGTTGATAGCCCCCCGGGGGGCAGTAACTATGGCTACACCTTC
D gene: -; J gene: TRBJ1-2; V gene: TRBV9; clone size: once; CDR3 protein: CASSPSGVYYGYTF; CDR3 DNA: TGTGCCAGCAGCCCAAGCGGGGTTTACTATGGCTACACCTTC
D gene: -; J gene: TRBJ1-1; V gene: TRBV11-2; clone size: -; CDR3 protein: CASSWGTVNTEAFF; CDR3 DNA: TGTGCCAGCAGCTGGGGGACGGTGAACACTGAAGCTTTCTTT
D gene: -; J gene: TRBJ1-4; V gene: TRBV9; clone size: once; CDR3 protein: CASSPEGPNEKLFF; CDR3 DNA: TGTGCCAGCAGCCCAGAGGGTCCCAATGAAAAACTGTTTTTT
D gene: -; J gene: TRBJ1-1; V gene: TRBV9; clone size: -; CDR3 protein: CASSAGSRTLEAFF; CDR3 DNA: TGTGCCAGCAGCGCGGGATCCAGAACCCTTGAAGCTTTCTTT
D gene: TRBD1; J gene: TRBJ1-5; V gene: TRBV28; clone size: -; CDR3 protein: CASRDGRGSGQPQHF; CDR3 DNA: TGTGCCAGCAGGGATGGCAGGGGGTCAGGTCAGCCCCAGCATTTT
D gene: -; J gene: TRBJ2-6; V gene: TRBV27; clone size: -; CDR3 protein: CASSSGAGANVLTF; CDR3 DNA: TGTGCCAGCAGTTCCGGCGCTGGGGCCAACGTCCTGACTTTC
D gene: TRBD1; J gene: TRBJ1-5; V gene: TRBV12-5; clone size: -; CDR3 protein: CASGLDHRGLLYSNQPQHF; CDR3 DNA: TGTGCTAGTGGTTTGGACCACAGGGGGCTATTGTATAGCAATCAGCCCCAGCATTTT
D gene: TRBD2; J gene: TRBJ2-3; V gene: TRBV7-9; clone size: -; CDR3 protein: CASSAAPGLAGPSTDTQYF; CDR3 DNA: TGTGCCAGCAGCGCCGCCCCCGGACTAGCGGGCCCTAGCACAGATACGCAGTATTTT
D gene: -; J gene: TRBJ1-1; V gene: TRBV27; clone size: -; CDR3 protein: CASRPLMWRLDTEAFF; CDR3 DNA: TGTGCCAGCAGACCCCTTATGTGGCGGTTAGACACTGAAGCTTTCTTT
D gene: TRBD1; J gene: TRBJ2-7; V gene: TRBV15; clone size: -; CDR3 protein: CATSRTGGAYEQYF; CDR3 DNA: TGTGCCACCAGCAGGACAGGGGGCGCCTACGAGCAGTACTTC
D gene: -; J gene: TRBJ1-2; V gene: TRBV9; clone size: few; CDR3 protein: CASSVGLKGYGYTF; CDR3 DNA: TGTGCCAGCAGCGTAGGCTTGAAGGGATATGGCTACACCTTC
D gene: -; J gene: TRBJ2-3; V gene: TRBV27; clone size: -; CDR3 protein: CASSLQRGSTDTQYF; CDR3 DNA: TGTGCCAGCAGCCTCCAGAGGGGCAGCACAGATACGCAGTATTTT
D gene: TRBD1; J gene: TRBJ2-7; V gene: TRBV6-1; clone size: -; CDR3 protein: CASSEAGQGADEQYF; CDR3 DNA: TGTGCCAGCAGTGAAGCAGGCCAGGGGGCGGATGAGCAGTACTTC
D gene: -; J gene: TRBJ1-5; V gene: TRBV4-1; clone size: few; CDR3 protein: CASSQGVSNQPQHF; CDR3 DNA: TGCGCCAGCAGCCAAGGGGTTAGCAATCAGCCCCAGCATTTT
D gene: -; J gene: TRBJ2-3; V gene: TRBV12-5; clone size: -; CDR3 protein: CASGLGTSPTDTQYF; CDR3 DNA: TGTGCTAGTGGTTTGGGGACATCCCCCACAGATACGCAGTATTTT
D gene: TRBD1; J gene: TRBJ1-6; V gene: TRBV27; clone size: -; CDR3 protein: CASRDSQGAGSPLHF; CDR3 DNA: TGTGCCAGCAGAGACTCACAGGGGGCGGGGTCACCCCTCCACTTT
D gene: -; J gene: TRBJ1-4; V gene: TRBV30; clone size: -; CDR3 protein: CASRTGTTNEKLFF; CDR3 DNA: TGTGCCTCCCGGACGGGTACCACTAATGAAAAACTGTTTTTT
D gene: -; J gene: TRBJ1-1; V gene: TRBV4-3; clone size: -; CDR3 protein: CASSQDRNTEAFF; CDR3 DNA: TGCGCCAGCAGCCAAGACAGGAACACTGAAGCTTTCTTT
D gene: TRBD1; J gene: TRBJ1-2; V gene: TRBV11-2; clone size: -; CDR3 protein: CASSYRSRDSNYGYTF; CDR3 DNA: TGTGCCAGCAGCTACAGAAGCCGGGACAGCAACTATGGCTACACCTTC
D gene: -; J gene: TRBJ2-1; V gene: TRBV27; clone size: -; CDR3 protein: CASSPGNSYNEQFF; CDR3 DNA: TGTGCCAGCAGTCCCGGGAACTCCTACAATGAGCAGTTCTTC
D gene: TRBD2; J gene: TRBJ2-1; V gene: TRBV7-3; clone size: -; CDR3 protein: CASSAQGAREGRYNEQFF; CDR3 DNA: TGTGCCAGCAGCGCCCAGGGCGCGCGGGAGGGCCGGTACAATGAGCAGTTCTTC
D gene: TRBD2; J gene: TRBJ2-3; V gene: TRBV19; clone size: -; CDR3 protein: CASRGTSGRSPATQYF; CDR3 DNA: TGTGCCAGTAGAGGGACTAGCGGGAGGTCCCCCGCTACGCAGTATTTT
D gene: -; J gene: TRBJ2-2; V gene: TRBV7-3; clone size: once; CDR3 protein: CASSPGRQSPGELFF; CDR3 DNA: TGTGCCAGCAGCCCCGGGCGGCAGTCCCCCGGGGAGCTGTTTTTT
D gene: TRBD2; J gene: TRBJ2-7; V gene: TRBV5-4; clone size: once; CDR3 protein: CASSLGGLAGDEQYF; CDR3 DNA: TGTGCCAGCAGCTTGGGGGGACTAGCGGGAGACGAGCAGTACTTC
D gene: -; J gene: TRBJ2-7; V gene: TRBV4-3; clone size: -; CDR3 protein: CASSATAYHYEQYF; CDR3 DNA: TGCGCCAGCAGTGCAACAGCCTACCACTACGAGCAGTACTTC
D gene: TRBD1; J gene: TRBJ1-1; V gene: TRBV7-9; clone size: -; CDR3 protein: CATALTGANTEAFF; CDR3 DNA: TGTGCCACCGCCCTTACAGGGGCAAACACTGAAGCTTTCTTT
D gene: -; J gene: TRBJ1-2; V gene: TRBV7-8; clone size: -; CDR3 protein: CASSLARQAEGYTF; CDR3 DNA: TGTGCCAGCAGCTTAGCGCGGCAGGCGGAGGGCTACACCTTC
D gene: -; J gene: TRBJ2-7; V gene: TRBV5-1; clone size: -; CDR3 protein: CASSSPGSYEQYF; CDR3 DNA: TGCGCCAGCAGCTCCCCGGGTAGCTACGAGCAGTACTTC
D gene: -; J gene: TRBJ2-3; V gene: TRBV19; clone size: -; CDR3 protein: CASSPRGFSHTDTQYF; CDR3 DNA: TGTGCCAGTAGCCCCCGCGGGTTTAGCCACACAGATACGCAGTATTTT
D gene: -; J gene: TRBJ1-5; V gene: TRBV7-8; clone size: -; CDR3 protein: CASSLGGLLLRNQPQHF; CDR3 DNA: TGTGCCAGCAGCTTAGGGGGGCTTCTTTTGAGAAATCAGCCCCAGCATTTT
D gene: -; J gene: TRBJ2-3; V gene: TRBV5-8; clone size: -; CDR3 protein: CASSSLYTDTQYF; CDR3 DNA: TGTGCCAGCAGTTCCCTTTATACAGATACGCAGTATTTT
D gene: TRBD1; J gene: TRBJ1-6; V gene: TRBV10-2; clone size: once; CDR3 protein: CASTTGGTSSYNSPLHF; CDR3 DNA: TGCGCCAGCACCACAGGGGGGACGAGCTCCTATAATTCACCCCTCCACTTT
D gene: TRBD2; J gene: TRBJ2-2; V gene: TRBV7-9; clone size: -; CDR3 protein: CASSFLLATEGTGELFF; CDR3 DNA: TGTGCCAGCAGCTTCCTACTAGCGACTGAGGGAACCGGGGAGCTGTTTTTT
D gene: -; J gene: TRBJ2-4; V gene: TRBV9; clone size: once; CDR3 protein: CASSKGLAKNIQYF; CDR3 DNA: TGTGCCAGCAGCAAAGGACTAGCCAAAAACATTCAGTACTTC
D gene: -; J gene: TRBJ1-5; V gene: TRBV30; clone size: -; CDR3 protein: CAWSADSNQPQHF; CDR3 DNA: TGTGCCTGGAGCGCCGATAGCAATCAGCCCCAGCATTTT
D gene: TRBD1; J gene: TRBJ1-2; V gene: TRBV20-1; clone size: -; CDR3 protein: CSAKGGWNYTF; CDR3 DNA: TGCAGTGCTAAAGGGGGCTGGAACTACACCTTC
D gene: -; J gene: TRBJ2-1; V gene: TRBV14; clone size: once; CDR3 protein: CASSQLASLVYNEQFF; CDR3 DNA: TGTGCCAGCAGCCAACTAGCGAGCTTGGTTTACAATGAGCAGTTCTTC
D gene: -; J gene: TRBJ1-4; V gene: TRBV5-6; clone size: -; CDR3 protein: CASSQVGPRRTNEKLFF; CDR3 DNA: TGTGCCAGCAGCCAGGTGGGACCGCGGAGGACTAATGAAAAACTGTTTTTT
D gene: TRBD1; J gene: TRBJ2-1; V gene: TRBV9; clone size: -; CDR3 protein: CASSVAPVGPGQPLVGQFF; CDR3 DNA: TGTGCCAGCAGCGTAGCCCCCGTCGGTCCGGGACAGCCTTTAGTTGGGCAGTTCTTC
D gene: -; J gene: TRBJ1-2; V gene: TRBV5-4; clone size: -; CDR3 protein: CASSEETGRNYGYTF; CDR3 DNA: TGTGCCAGCAGCGAGGAGACAGGACGTAACTATGGCTACACCTTC
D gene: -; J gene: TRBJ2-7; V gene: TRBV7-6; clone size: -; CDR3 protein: CASSFDRTYEQYF; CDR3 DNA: TGTGCCAGCAGCTTTGACAGAACGTACGAGCAGTACTTC
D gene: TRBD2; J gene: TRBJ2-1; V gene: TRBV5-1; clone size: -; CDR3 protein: CASSPSGGDSYNEQFF; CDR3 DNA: TGCGCCAGCAGCCCTAGCGGGGGAGACTCCTACAATGAGCAGTTCTTC